The clone carrying this T cell receptor beta chain was counted ten times or more. This record belongs to a study of T cells in Graves' hyperthyroidism and ophthalmopathy. Authors of the study amplified TCR beta CDR3 regions from RNA transcripts. Primed by the HTBI set, a first-round RT-PCR was run on the TCR CDR3. TCRdb reanalysed the multiplex PCR reads using MiXCR and keeps one entry per CDR3 protein. The sample carries 200,000 to 250,000 distinct CDR3 sequences, about 17% recorded once. The CDR3 is 14 amino acids. The V gene's germline CDR1 is SEHNR and CDR2 FQNEAQ (reference sequence). The ends lost 2 bases at V and 4 bases at J; junction bases unmatched: 2.

Specimen: blood. This receptor was taken from a woman aged 18-29 years with Graves' ophthalmopathy. The J gene is TRBJ1-1, the V gene TRBV7-9; 9 nucleotides match TRBD1. The CDR3 is CASSLMDRGTEAFF. CDR3 nucleotides: TGTGCCAGCAGCTTAATGGACAGGGGCACTGAAGCTTTCTTT.